Reported below is one TCR beta chain. The sample comes from a study of T-cell memory formation after mild COVID-19. TCRdb re-called the 5' RACE reads through MiXCR, storing one row per CDR3 protein. Of approximately 300,000 distinct CDR3 sequences detected, approximately 15% appear once; the ten largest clones hold over 20%. The CDR3 spans 16 residues. With 1 base removed from V and 0 bases from J, the gap between germline ends came to 13 bases. CDR1 SGHVS and CDR2 FNYEAQ come from the germline V gene. The source is a man aged 18 to 30 who had mild COVID-19 (a few samples of this study predate the infection). Cell type and time point are not known. The chain couples TRBV7-6 to TRBJ2-7; D ambiguous. The sequenced material came from PBMCs or a T cell subset sorted from them (not recorded which). In DNA form, the CDR3 reads TGTGCCAGCAGCTTAGTCACGGGCGGCACCTCCTACGAGCAGTACTTC. Amino acids: CASSLVTGGTSYEQYF.